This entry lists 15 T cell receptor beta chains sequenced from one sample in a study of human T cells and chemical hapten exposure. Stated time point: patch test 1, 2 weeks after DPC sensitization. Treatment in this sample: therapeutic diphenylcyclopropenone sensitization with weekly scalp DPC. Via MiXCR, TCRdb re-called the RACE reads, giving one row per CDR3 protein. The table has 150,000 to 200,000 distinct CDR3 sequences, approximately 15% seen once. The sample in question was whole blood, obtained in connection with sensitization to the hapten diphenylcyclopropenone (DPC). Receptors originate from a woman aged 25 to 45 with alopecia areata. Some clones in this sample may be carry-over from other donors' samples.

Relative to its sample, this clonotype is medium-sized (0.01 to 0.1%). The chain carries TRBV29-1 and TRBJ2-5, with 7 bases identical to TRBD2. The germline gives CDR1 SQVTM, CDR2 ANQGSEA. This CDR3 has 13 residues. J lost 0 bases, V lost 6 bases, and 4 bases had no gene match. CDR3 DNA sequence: TGCAGCGTGGGAGGGGACCACCAAGAGACCCAGTACTTC. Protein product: CSVGGDHQETQYF. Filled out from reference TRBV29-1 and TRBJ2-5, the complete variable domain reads SAVISQKPSRDICQRGTSLTIQCQVDSQVTMMFWYRQQPGQSLTLIATANQGSEATYESGFVIDKFPISRPNLTFSTLTVSNMSPEDSSIYLCSVGGDHQETQYFGPGTRLLVL.

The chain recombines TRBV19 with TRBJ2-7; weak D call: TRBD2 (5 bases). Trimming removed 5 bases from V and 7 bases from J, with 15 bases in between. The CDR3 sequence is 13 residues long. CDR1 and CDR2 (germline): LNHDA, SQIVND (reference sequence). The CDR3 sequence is CASSFTTRREQYF. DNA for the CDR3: TGTGCCAGTAGTTTCACAACTAGGCGAGAGCAGTACTTC.

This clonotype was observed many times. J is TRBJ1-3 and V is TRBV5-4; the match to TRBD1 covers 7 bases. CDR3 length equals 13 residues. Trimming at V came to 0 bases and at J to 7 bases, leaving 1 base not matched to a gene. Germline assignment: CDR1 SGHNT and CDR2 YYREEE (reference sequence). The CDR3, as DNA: TGTGCCAGCAGCTTGGAGGGGGCGAACACCATATATTTT. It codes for CASSLEGANTIYF.

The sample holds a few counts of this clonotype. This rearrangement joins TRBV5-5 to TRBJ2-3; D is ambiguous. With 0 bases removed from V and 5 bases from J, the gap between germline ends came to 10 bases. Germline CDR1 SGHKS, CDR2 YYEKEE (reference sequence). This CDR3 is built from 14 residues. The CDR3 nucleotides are TGTGCCAGCAGCTTGGTCTCAGCAGGAGATACGCAGTATTTT. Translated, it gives CASSLVSAGDTQYF.

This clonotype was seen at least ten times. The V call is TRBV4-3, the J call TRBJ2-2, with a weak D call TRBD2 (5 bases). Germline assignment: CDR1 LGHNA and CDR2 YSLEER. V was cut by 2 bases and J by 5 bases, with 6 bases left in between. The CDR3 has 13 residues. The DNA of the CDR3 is TGCGCCAGCAGCCAACTAGCTACCGGGGAGCTGTTTTTT. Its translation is CASSQLATGELFF.

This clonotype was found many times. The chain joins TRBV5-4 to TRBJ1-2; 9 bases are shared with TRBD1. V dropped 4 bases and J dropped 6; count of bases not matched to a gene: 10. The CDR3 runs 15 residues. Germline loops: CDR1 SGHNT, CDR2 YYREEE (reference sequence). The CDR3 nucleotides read TGTGCCAGCAGCCCGTACAGGGGGCGCGGAGATGGCTACACCTTC. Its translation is CASSPYRGRGDGYTF.

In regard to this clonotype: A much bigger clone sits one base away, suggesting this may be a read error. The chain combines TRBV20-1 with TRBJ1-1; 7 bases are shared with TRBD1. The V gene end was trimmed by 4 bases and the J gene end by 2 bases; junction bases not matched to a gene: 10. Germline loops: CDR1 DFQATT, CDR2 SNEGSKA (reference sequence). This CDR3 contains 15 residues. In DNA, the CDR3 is TGCAGTGCTAACGAAGCCAGGGGGTGCAACACTGAAGCTTTCTTT. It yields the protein CSANEARGCNTEAFF.

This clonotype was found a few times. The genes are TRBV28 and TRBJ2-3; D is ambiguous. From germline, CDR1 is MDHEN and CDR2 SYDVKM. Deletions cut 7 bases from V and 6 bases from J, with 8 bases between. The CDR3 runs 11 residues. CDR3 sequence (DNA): TGTGCCAGCACCCGGTTGGATACGCAGTATTTT. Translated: CASTRLDTQYF.

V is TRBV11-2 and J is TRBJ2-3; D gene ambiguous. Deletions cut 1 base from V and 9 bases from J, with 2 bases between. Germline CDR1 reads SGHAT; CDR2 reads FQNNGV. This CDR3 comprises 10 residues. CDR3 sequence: CASSLGTQYF. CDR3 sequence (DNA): TGTGCCAGCAGCTTAGGGACGCAGTATTTT.

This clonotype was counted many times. The CDR3 loop is CASSDRGPGYGYTF. The CDR3 nucleotides read TGTGCCAGCAGTGACAGGGGGCCTGGCTATGGCTACACCTTC. The J gene is TRBJ1-2, the V gene TRBV6-6; 10 nucleotides align to TRBD1. The CDR3 runs to 14 residues. Trimming removed 5 bases from V and 4 bases from J; junction bases left unmatched: 4. Germline V gene data show CDR1 as MNHNY and CDR2 as SVGAGI (reference sequence).

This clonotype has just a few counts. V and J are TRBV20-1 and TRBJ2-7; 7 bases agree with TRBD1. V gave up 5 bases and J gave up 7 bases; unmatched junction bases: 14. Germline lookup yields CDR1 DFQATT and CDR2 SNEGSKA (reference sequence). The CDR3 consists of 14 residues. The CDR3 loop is CSAETGTVGVEQYF. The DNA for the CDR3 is TGCAGTGCTGAAACCGGGACAGTGGGTGTTGAGCAGTACTTC.

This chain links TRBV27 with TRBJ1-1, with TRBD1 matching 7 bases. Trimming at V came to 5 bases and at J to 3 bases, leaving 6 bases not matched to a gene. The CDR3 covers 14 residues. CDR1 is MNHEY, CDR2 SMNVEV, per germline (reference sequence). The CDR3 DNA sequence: TGTGCCAGCAGTGAATTACAGGGGTACACTGAAGCTTTCTTT. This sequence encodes CASSELQGYTEAFF.

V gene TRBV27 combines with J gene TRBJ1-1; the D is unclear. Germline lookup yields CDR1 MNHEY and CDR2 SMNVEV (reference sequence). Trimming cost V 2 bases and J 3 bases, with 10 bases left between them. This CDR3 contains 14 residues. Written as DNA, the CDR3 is TGTGCCAGCAGTTTACTGGGAAAGGACACTGAAGCTTTCTTT. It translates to CASSLLGKDTEAFF.

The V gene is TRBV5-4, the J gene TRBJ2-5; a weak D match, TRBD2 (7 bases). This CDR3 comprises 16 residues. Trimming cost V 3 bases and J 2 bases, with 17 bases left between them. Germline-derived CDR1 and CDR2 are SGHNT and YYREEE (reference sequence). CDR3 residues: CASSYLGGPNQETQYF. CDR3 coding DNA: TGTGCCAGCAGCTACTTGGGGGGGCCCAATCAAGAGACCCAGTACTTC.

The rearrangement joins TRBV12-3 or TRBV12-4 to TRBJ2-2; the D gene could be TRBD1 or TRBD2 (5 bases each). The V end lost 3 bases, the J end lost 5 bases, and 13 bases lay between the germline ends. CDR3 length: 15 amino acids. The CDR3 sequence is CASSFGAPGTGELFF. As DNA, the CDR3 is TGTGCCAGCAGTTTTGGGGCTCCGGGGACCGGGGAGCTGTTTTTT.